This is a list of T cell receptor beta chains from one sample in a study of blood T cell repertoires in COVID-19. Sequenced by immunoSEQ multiplex PCR; TCRdb stores in-frame clones only, minus some. The sample records more than 300,000 clones, 90% being singletons. The specimen sequenced was PBMCs or T cells enriched from blood (not recorded which). Source of these receptors: a woman aged 25 to 45 who had been exposed to COVID-19. The CDR3 runs from the conserved cysteine through the conserved F or W. Each record gives: V gene, J gene, clone size, D gene, CDR3 DNA, CDR3 protein. D genes are given only for firm matches. Clone sizes are given selectively: once, few, many, or a class where the clone is expanded.

v_gene: TRBV5-1; j_gene: TRBJ2-5; abundance: .; d_gene: TRBD2; CDR3nt: TGCGCCAGCAGCTTGTGGAGTATGGGACTAGCGGTTCCCCAAGAGACCCAGTACTTC; CDR3aa: CASSLWSMGLAVPQETQYF
v_gene: TRBV9; j_gene: TRBJ1-2; abundance: .; d_gene: TRBD1; CDR3nt: TGTGCCAGCAGCACGACAGGGGACTATGGCTACACCTTC; CDR3aa: CASSTTGDYGYTF
v_gene: TRBV7-8; j_gene: TRBJ1-2; abundance: .; d_gene: TRBD1; CDR3nt: TGTGCCAGCAGCCCGCGACAGGGCGGCTACACCTTC; CDR3aa: CASSPRQGGYTF
v_gene: TRBV27; j_gene: TRBJ2-3; abundance: .; d_gene: .; CDR3nt: TGTGCCAGCAGTCCCCCAGCAGGTCCAGATACGCAGTATTTT; CDR3aa: CASSPPAGPDTQYF
v_gene: TRBV6-1; j_gene: TRBJ1-5; abundance: .; d_gene: TRBD1; CDR3nt: TGTGCCAGCAGTGAGCCAAGGACAGGGGGCGGTCAGCCCCAGCATTTT; CDR3aa: CASSEPRTGGGQPQHF
v_gene: TRBV19; j_gene: TRBJ1-3; abundance: .; d_gene: .; CDR3nt: TGTGCCAGTAGTATCGGGTACTCTGGAAACACCATATATTTT; CDR3aa: CASSIGYSGNTIYF
v_gene: TRBV7-9; j_gene: TRBJ2-3; abundance: .; d_gene: TRBD1; CDR3nt: TGTGCCAGCAGCTTAGGGGACAGACGCACAGATACGCAGTATTTT; CDR3aa: CASSLGDRRTDTQYF
v_gene: TRBV5-1; j_gene: TRBJ2-3; abundance: .; d_gene: TRBD1; CDR3nt: TGCGCCAGCAGCGACCGGGACAGGCTTACAGATACGCAGTATTTT; CDR3aa: CASSDRDRLTDTQYF
v_gene: TRBV7-3; j_gene: TRBJ2-3; abundance: .; d_gene: .; CDR3nt: TGTGCCAGCAGCCGTAGCACTCCGCCAGATACGCAGTATTTT; CDR3aa: CASSRSTPPDTQYF
v_gene: TRBV18; j_gene: TRBJ1-5; abundance: .; d_gene: .; CDR3nt: TGTGCCAGCTCACTGACACCCAACGTCGGTAGCAATCAGCCCCAGCATTTT; CDR3aa: CASSLTPNVGSNQPQHF
v_gene: TRBV19; j_gene: TRBJ1-3; abundance: once; d_gene: .; CDR3nt: TGTGCCAGTAAGGCGTGGGCAGTCGGAAACACCATATATTTT; CDR3aa: CASKAWAVGNTIYF
v_gene: TRBV6-4; j_gene: TRBJ1-1; abundance: .; d_gene: .; CDR3nt: TGTGCCAGCAGTGAAGCGCGGAACACTGAAGCTTTCTTT; CDR3aa: CASSEARNTEAFF
v_gene: TRBV6-5; j_gene: TRBJ2-5; abundance: .; d_gene: .; CDR3nt: TGTGCCAGCAGTCTACTAGGATCAGAGACCCAGTACTTC; CDR3aa: CASSLLGSETQYF
v_gene: TRBV30; j_gene: TRBJ1-2; abundance: .; d_gene: TRBD1; CDR3nt: TGTGCCTGGACCCGACAGGGAGATGGCTACACCTTC; CDR3aa: CAWTRQGDGYTF
v_gene: TRBV27; j_gene: TRBJ1-2; abundance: .; d_gene: TRBD1; CDR3nt: TGTGCCAGCAGTTTCCCAGGGGGTGATGGCTACACCTTC; CDR3aa: CASSFPGGDGYTF
v_gene: TRBV7-9; j_gene: TRBJ1-4; abundance: .; d_gene: TRBD1; CDR3nt: TGTGCCAGCAGCCGCGGACAGGGGTTAGGTGAAAAACTGTTTTTT; CDR3aa: CASSRGQGLGEKLFF
v_gene: TRBV19; j_gene: TRBJ1-4; abundance: .; d_gene: .; CDR3nt: TGTGCCAGTAGTATTATCAGGGATGAAAAACTGTTTTTT; CDR3aa: CASSIIRDEKLFF
v_gene: TRBV6-7; j_gene: TRBJ1-5; abundance: .; d_gene: .; CDR3nt: TGTGCCAGCAGTTATACGGGGGAACCCAGCAATCAGCCCCAGCATTTT; CDR3aa: CASSYTGEPSNQPQHF
v_gene: TRBV11-2; j_gene: TRBJ2-7; abundance: .; d_gene: .; CDR3nt: TGTGCCAGCAGCTCCCCCAGAAGGGGCCCGGAGCAGTACTTC; CDR3aa: CASSSPRRGPEQYF
v_gene: TRBV10-3; j_gene: TRBJ1-2; abundance: few; d_gene: .; CDR3nt: TGTGCCATCAGTGAGTCGACCGACGGGGACTATGGCTACACCTTC; CDR3aa: CAISESTDGDYGYTF
v_gene: TRBV10-3; j_gene: TRBJ1-5; abundance: many; d_gene: TRBD1; CDR3nt: TGTGCCATCAGTGAGTTGGGACAGGGGGCGCGACAGCCCCAGCATTTT; CDR3aa: CAISELGQGARQPQHF
v_gene: TRBV6-5; j_gene: TRBJ1-1; abundance: .; d_gene: TRBD1; CDR3nt: TGTGCCAGCAGGGCGGGCCCTGGGACAGAAGATGAAGCTTTCTTT; CDR3aa: CASRAGPGTEDEAFF
v_gene: TRBV2; j_gene: TRBJ1-6; abundance: .; d_gene: TRBD1; CDR3nt: TGTGCCAGCAGTGGAGAGGGGGCAGGGTATTCACCCCTCCACTTT; CDR3aa: CASSGEGAGYSPLHF
v_gene: TRBV27; j_gene: TRBJ1-3; abundance: .; d_gene: .; CDR3nt: TGTGCCAGCAGTTTAACAGGGAGTAGAAACACCATATATTTT; CDR3aa: CASSLTGSRNTIYF
v_gene: TRBV5-1; j_gene: TRBJ2-7; abundance: .; d_gene: TRBD2; CDR3nt: TGCGCCAGCAGCTTGGGGGGCGGGGGGGCCTACGAGCAGTACTTC; CDR3aa: CASSLGGGGAYEQYF
v_gene: TRBV6-2/TRBV6-3; j_gene: TRBJ1-2; abundance: once; d_gene: .; CDR3nt: TGTGCCAGCAGTTACTCACCAGCAGGATATGGCTACACCTTC; CDR3aa: CASSYSPAGYGYTF
v_gene: TRBV6-5; j_gene: TRBJ2-7; abundance: .; d_gene: .; CDR3nt: TGTGCCAGCGGGAGATCAAGGAGCGAGCAGTACTTC; CDR3aa: CASGRSRSEQYF
v_gene: TRBV13; j_gene: TRBJ2-1; abundance: .; d_gene: TRBD2; CDR3nt: TGTGCCAGCAGCTTACCACTAGCGGGGGGGCTGGGGGAGCAGTTCTTC; CDR3aa: CASSLPLAGGLGEQFF
v_gene: TRBV25-1; j_gene: TRBJ1-4; abundance: .; d_gene: .; CDR3nt: TGTGCCAGCAGTGAATATATTCGAGGGCTTGGGGAAAAACTGTTTTTT; CDR3aa: CASSEYIRGLGEKLFF
v_gene: TRBV4-1; j_gene: TRBJ1-5; abundance: once; d_gene: TRBD1; CDR3nt: TGCGCCAGCCGTAATACGGCAGGGGGTGGGTGGAATCAGCCCCAGCATTTT; CDR3aa: CASRNTAGGGWNQPQHF
v_gene: TRBV5-5; j_gene: TRBJ1-4; abundance: .; d_gene: .; CDR3nt: TGTGCCAGCAGCTTGGCCAGAGGTAGGGGGGAAAAACTGTTTTTT; CDR3aa: CASSLARGRGEKLFF
v_gene: TRBV5-6; j_gene: TRBJ1-2; abundance: .; d_gene: .; CDR3nt: TGTGCCAGCAGCATCAGGAACCCCTATGGCTACACCTTC; CDR3aa: CASSIRNPYGYTF
v_gene: TRBV5-1; j_gene: TRBJ1-2; abundance: few; d_gene: .; CDR3nt: TGCGCCAGCAGCTTGGGGATAGACAGACGATCCTCTGGCTACACCTTC; CDR3aa: CASSLGIDRRSSGYTF
v_gene: TRBV4-2; j_gene: TRBJ1-3; abundance: few; d_gene: .; CDR3nt: TGTGCCAGCAGCCACAGCTCTGGAAACACCATATATTTT; CDR3aa: CASSHSSGNTIYF
v_gene: TRBV18; j_gene: TRBJ2-3; abundance: .; d_gene: TRBD1; CDR3nt: TGTGCCAGCCCAGGACAGGGGGCAGGAGATACGCAGTATTTT; CDR3aa: CASPGQGAGDTQYF
v_gene: TRBV5-1; j_gene: TRBJ2-2; abundance: .; d_gene: TRBD2; CDR3nt: TGCGCCAGCAGCCCGCTGACTAGCGGGGGATGGAGTTGGTCCACCGGGGAGCTGTTTTTT; CDR3aa: CASSPLTSGGWSWSTGELFF
v_gene: TRBV4-1; j_gene: TRBJ1-3; abundance: once; d_gene: .; CDR3nt: TGCGCCAGCAGCAACGGGTCTGGAAACACCATATATTTT; CDR3aa: CASSNGSGNTIYF
v_gene: TRBV27; j_gene: TRBJ1-2; abundance: .; d_gene: TRBD1; CDR3nt: TGTGCCAGCAGTCCTCGACAGGGGGCTGAAACAACCTTC; CDR3aa: CASSPRQGAETTF
v_gene: TRBV9; j_gene: TRBJ2-5; abundance: once; d_gene: TRBD1; CDR3nt: TGTGCCAGCAGCCAGGGACAGGGAGAGACCCAGTACTTC; CDR3aa: CASSQGQGETQYF
v_gene: TRBV4-2; j_gene: TRBJ2-7; abundance: once; d_gene: TRBD1; CDR3nt: TGTGCCAGCAGCCAAGGTTTCGGGACAGGGATGTCCTACGAGCAGTACTTC; CDR3aa: CASSQGFGTGMSYEQYF
v_gene: TRBV9; j_gene: TRBJ1-3; abundance: .; d_gene: TRBD1; CDR3nt: TGTGCCAGCAGCCCGCGGACAGGGGGAAACTCTGGAAACACCATATATTTT; CDR3aa: CASSPRTGGNSGNTIYF
v_gene: TRBV4-3; j_gene: TRBJ1-6; abundance: few; d_gene: .; CDR3nt: TGCGCCAGCAGCAAAGAGGAGGGGCTTAGGTCACCCCTCCACTTT; CDR3aa: CASSKEEGLRSPLHF
v_gene: TRBV15; j_gene: TRBJ1-5; abundance: once; d_gene: TRBD1; CDR3nt: TGTGCCACCAGCAGACGAACCGACAGGGCATTCTGGAATCAGCCCCAGCATTTT; CDR3aa: CATSRRTDRAFWNQPQHF
v_gene: TRBV5-1; j_gene: TRBJ2-2; abundance: .; d_gene: TRBD2; CDR3nt: TGCGCCAGCAGCTTGGCGCCTGGGACTAGCGGGGCCGGACTAGGCGGGGAGCTGTTTTTT; CDR3aa: CASSLAPGTSGAGLGGELFF
v_gene: TRBV12-5; j_gene: TRBJ2-4; abundance: .; d_gene: .; CDR3nt: TGTGCTAGTGGGCTGACGGCAGGTAACATTCAGTACTTC; CDR3aa: CASGLTAGNIQYF